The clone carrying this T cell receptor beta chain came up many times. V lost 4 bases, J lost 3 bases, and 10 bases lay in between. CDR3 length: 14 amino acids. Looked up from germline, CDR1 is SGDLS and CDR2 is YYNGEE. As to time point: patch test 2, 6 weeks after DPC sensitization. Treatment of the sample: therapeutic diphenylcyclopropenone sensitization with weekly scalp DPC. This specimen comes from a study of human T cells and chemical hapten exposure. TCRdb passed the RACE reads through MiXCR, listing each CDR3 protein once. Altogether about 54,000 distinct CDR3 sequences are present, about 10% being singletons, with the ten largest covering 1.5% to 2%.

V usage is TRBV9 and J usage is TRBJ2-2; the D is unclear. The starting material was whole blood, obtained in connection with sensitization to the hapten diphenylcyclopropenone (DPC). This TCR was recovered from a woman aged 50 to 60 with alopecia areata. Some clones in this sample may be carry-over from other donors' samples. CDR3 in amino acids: CASSPRLDTGELFF. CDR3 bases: TGTGCCAGCAGCCCCCGATTGGACACCGGGGAGCTGTTTTTT.